Only a few counts were recorded for the clone carrying this T cell receptor beta chain. This specimen belongs to a study of T-cell memory formation after mild COVID-19. TCRdb independently ran MiXCR on the 5' RACE reads; one entry per CDR3 protein. The table includes 100,000 or so distinct CDR3 sequences, roughly 11% detected once. The V and J ends lost 2 bases and 0 bases respectively, with 15 bases between them. In germline, CDR1 is SGHTA, CDR2 FQGTGA. The CDR3 has 17 residues. The sequence was obtained from a man aged 18 to 35 who had mild COVID-19 (a few samples of this study predate the infection). Cell type and time point are not known. Material for sequencing was PBMCs or a T cell subset sorted from them (not recorded which). This chain links TRBV7-3 with TRBJ2-3; D unresolved. For the CDR3, the DNA is TGTGCCAGCAGCTTAGGTATGGGCAGAGAGAGCACAGATACGCAGTATTTT. Encoded protein: CASSLGMGRESTDTQYF. The whole variable domain, filled in from reference TRBV7-3 and TRBJ2-3, reads GAGVSQTPSNKVTEKGKYVELRCDPISGHTALYWYRQSLGQGPEFLIYFQGTGAADDSGLPNDRFFAVRPEGSVSTLKIQRTERGDSAVYLCASSLGMGRESTDTQYFGPGTRLTVL.